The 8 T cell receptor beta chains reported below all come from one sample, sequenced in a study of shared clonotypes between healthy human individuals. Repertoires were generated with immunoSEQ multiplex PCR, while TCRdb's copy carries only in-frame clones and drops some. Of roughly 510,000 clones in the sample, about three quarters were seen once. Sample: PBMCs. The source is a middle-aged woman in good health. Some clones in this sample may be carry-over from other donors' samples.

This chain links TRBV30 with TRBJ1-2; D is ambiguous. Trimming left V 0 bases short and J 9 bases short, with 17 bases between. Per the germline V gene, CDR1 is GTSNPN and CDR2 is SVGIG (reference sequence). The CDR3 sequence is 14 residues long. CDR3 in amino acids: CAWSVGRRGSSYTF. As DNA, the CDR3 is TGTGCCTGGAGTGTGGGCAGGCGTGGGTCCAGCTACACCTTC.

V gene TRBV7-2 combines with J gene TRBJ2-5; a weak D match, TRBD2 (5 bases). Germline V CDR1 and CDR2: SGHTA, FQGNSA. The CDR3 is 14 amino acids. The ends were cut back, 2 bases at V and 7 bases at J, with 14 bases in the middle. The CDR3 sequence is CASSLRMGVGTQYF. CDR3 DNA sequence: TGTGCCAGCAGCTTAAGGATGGGAGTGGGGACCCAGTACTTC. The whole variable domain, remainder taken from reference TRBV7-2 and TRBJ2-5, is GAGVSQSPSNKVTEKGKDVELRCDPISGHTALYWYRQSLGQGLEFLIYFQGNSAPDKSGLPSDRFSAERTGGSVSTLTIQRTQQEDSAVYLCASSLRMGVGTQYFGPGTRLLVL.

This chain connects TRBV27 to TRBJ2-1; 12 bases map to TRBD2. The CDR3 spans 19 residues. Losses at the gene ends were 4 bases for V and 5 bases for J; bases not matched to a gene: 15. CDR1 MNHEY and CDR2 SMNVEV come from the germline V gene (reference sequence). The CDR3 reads CASSSMRLAGVMGDNEQFF. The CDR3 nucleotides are TGTGCCAGCAGTTCCATGCGACTAGCGGGAGTAATGGGGGACAATGAGCAGTTCTTC.

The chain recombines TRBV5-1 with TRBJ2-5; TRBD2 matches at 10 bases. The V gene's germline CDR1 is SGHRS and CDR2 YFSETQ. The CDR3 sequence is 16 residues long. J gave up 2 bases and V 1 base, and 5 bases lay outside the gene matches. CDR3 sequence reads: CASSLLPSGGQETQYF. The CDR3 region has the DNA TGCGCCAGCAGCTTGCTTCCTAGCGGGGGTCAAGAGACCCAGTACTTC.

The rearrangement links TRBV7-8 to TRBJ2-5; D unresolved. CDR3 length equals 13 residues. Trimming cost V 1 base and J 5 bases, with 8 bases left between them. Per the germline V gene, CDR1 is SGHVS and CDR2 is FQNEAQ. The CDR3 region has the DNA TGTGCCAGCAGCTTAGTTCCCGGGGAGACCCAGTACTTC. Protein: CASSLVPGETQYF.

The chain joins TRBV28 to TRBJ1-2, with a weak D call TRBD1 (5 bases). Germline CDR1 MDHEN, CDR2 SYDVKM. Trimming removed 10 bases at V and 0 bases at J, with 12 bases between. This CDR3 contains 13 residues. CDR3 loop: CAILDSSNYGYTF. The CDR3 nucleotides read TGTGCCATCCTAGACAGCTCTAACTATGGCTACACCTTC.

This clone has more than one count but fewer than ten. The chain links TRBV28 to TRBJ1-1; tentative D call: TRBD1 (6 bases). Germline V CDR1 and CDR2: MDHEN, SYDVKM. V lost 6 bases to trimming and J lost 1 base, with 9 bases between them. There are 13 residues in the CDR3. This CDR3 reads CASSRQENTEAFF. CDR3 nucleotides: TGTGCCAGCAGCCGACAGGAGAACACTGAAGCTTTCTTT.

The CDR3 loop is CASSGRGNQPQHF. The CDR3 nucleotides are TGTGCCAGCAGTGGCAGGGGCAATCAGCCCCAGCATTTT. V usage is TRBV7-9 and J usage is TRBJ1-5; TRBD1 might be the D (5 bases). CDR1 is SEHNR and CDR2 is FQNEAQ in the germline V gene (reference sequence). Trimming left V 6 bases short and J 2 bases short, with 8 bases between. This CDR3 has 13 amino acids.